This is a list of T cell receptor beta chains from one sample in a study of shared clonotypes between healthy human individuals. Here immunoSEQ multiplex PCR was the method, and the copy in TCRdb shows in-frame clones only, minus some. The sample includes 1 million to 1.2 million clones, about 72% seen only once; the top ten take almost 0.9%. Sequencing was carried out using memory CD4+ T cells from PBMCs. These receptors all come from a man between 18 and 29 years old in good health. Some clones in this sample may be carry-over from other donors' samples. CDR3s include the opening cysteine and the closing phenylalanine or tryptophan. Each record gives: CDR3 length, J gene, clone size, V gene, D gene, CDR3 protein, CDR3 DNA. The D gene is left open where the match is weak. Part of the rows lack a size; the others show once, few, many or a class for expanded clones.

length: 12; J: TRBJ2-7; size: NA; V: TRBV7-9; D: NA; CDR3: CASSLDSGLQYF; DNA: TGTGCCAGCAGCTTAGACTCGGGGTTACAGTACTTC
length: 15; J: TRBJ2-3; size: NA; V: TRBV5-1; D: NA; CDR3: CASSFNVASTDTQYF; DNA: TGCGCCAGCAGCTTTAACGTTGCCTCCACAGATACGCAGTATTTT
length: 16; J: TRBJ2-2; size: NA; V: TRBV5-4; D: NA; CDR3: CASRARRRGNTGELFF; DNA: TGTGCCAGCAGGGCAAGGCGGAGGGGAAACACCGGGGAGCTGTTTTTT
length: 11; J: TRBJ2-3; size: NA; V: TRBV7-2; D: NA; CDR3: CASSLDGRRYF; DNA: TGTGCCAGCAGCTTAGACGGACGACGGTATTTT
length: 15; J: TRBJ2-7; size: NA; V: TRBV7-9; D: NA; CDR3: CASSLGAGISDEQYF; DNA: TGTGCCAGCAGCTTAGGGGCAGGTATCAGCGACGAGCAGTACTTC
length: 16; J: TRBJ2-3; size: NA; V: TRBV4-2; D: TRBD2; CDR3: CASSQDGLAGDGTQYF; DNA: TGTGCCAGCAGCCAAGATGGGCTAGCGGGAGACGGTACGCAGTATTTT
length: 14; J: TRBJ2-3; size: few; V: TRBV7-2; D: TRBD2; CDR3: CASSPGLTKDTQYF; DNA: TGTGCCAGCAGCCCGGGACTAACAAAAGATACGCAGTATTTT
length: 13; J: TRBJ2-5; size: few; V: TRBV5-4; D: NA; CDR3: CASSAGQTETQYF; DNA: TGTGCCAGCAGCGCCGGACAGACGGAGACCCAGTACTTC
length: 12; J: TRBJ2-2; size: NA; V: TRBV5-1; D: NA; CDR3: CASSQDTGELFF; DNA: TGCGCCAGCAGCCAGGACACCGGGGAGCTGTTTTTT
length: 15; J: TRBJ2-5; size: NA; V: TRBV18; D: TRBD1; CDR3: CASSSRTGGSETQYF; DNA: TGTGCCAGCTCATCTCGGACAGGGGGCTCAGAGACCCAGTACTTC
length: 16; J: TRBJ2-1; size: NA; V: TRBV27; D: NA; CDR3: CASSPAQSISYNEQFF; DNA: TGTGCCAGCAGTCCGGCCCAAAGCATTAGCTACAATGAGCAGTTCTTC
length: 15; J: TRBJ2-2; size: NA; V: TRBV5-1; D: TRBD2; CDR3: CASGRTSGKTGELFF; DNA: TGCGCCAGCGGTAGGACTAGCGGGAAGACCGGGGAGCTGTTTTTT
length: 15; J: TRBJ1-1; size: NA; V: TRBV10-3; D: NA; CDR3: CAIRRAGTGNTEAFF; DNA: TGTGCCATCAGGAGGGCCGGGACGGGGAACACTGAAGCTTTCTTT
length: 15; J: TRBJ1-2; size: NA; V: TRBV5-1; D: NA; CDR3: CASSSEGGRDYGYTF; DNA: TGCGCCAGCAGCTCAGAAGGGGGAAGGGACTATGGCTACACCTTC
length: 14; J: TRBJ1-2; size: few; V: TRBV5-1; D: NA; CDR3: CASSLVAANYGYTF; DNA: TGCGCCAGCAGCTTGGTGGCAGCAAACTATGGCTACACCTTC
length: 10; J: TRBJ2-1; size: NA; V: TRBV10-1; D: TRBD1; CDR3: CASKDRMQFF; DNA: TGCGCCAGCAAGGACAGGATGCAGTTCTTC
length: 13; J: TRBJ2-5; size: NA; V: TRBV6-1; D: TRBD1; CDR3: CASTQDRGETQYF; DNA: TGTGCCAGCACCCAGGACAGGGGAGAGACCCAGTACTTC
length: 15; J: TRBJ2-2; size: once; V: TRBV7-2; D: NA; CDR3: CASSLTGRDTGELFF; DNA: TGTGCCAGCAGCTTAACTGGGCGGGACACCGGGGAGCTGTTTTTT
length: 15; J: TRBJ2-5; size: NA; V: TRBV7-9; D: NA; CDR3: CASSLGLVGQETQYF; DNA: TGTGCCAGCAGCTTAGGCCTAGTCGGACAAGAGACCCAGTACTTC
length: 15; J: TRBJ2-2; size: NA; V: TRBV6-5; D: TRBD1; CDR3: CASRRTGVNTGELFF; DNA: TGTGCCAGCAGACGGACAGGGGTCAACACCGGGGAGCTGTTTTTT